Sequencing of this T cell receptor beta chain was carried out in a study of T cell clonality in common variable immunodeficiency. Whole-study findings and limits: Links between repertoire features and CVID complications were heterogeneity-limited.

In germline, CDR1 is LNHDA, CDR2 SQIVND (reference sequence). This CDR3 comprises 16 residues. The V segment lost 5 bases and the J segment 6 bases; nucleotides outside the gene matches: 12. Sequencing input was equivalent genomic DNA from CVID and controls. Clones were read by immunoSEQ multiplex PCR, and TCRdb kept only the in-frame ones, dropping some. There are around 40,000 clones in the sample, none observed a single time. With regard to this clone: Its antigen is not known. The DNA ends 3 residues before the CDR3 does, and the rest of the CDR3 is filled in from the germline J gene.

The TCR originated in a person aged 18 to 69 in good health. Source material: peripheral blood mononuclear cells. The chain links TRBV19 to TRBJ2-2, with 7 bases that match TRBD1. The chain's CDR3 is CASSVLGTVSPGELFF. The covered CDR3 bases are TGTGCCAGTAGTGTCTTAGGGACAGTAAGTCCCGGGGAG.